This T cell receptor (beta chain) derives from a study of blood T cell repertoires in COVID-19. Study-level background: Sources were T cells, B-cell-depleted T cells, or PBMCs; the material itself was cDNA or gDNA.

Data came from immunoSEQ multiplex PCR; TCRdb stores just in-frame clones and leaves some out. The sample comprises a few hundred thousand clones, approximately 86% of which are singletons, and 1.3% to 1.5% rests with the top ten. The V segment lost 0 bases and the J segment 5 bases; nucleotides outside the gene matches: 15. The CDR3 length is 18 residues. Germline lookup yields CDR1 SGHTA and CDR2 FQGNSA. Sequenced material: peripheral blood. The rearrangement links TRBV7-2 to TRBJ2-5; 7 bases agree with TRBD2. This clonotype was obtained from a man of 80 years or more with acute or convalescent COVID-19. The CDR3 loop reads CASSLALTGGRSGETQYF. CDR3 coding DNA: TGTGCCAGCAGCTTAGCCCTCACCGGCGGGAGAAGCGGGGAGACCCAGTACTTC. The complete variable domain, with remaining parts taken from reference TRBV7-2 and TRBJ2-5, reads GAGVSQSPSNKVTEKGKDVELRCDPISGHTALYWYRQSLGQGLEFLIYFQGNSAPDKSGLPSDRFSAERTGGSVSTLTIQRTQQEDSAVYLCASSLALTGGRSGETQYFGPGTRLLVL.